This TCR beta chain was observed in a study of cytomegalovirus exposure and HLA in healthy donors. Germline V gene data show CDR1 as SEHNR and CDR2 as FQNEAQ (reference sequence). CDR3 length: 16 residues. V lost 3 bases, J lost 7 bases, and 7 bases stayed unmatched. A multiplex PCR was run with 60 Vbeta primers and 13 Jbeta primers. This table comes from immunoSEQ multiplex PCR, and its TCRdb copy is limited to in-frame clones, with some not included. The profile shows about 70,000 clones, over 70% of them singletons. The sequence came from a human donor in good health. This sequence joins TRBV7-9 and TRBJ2-3; 13 bases line up with TRBD2. The sequencing sample was made of PBMCs. The CDR3 bases are TGTGCCAGCAGCTTCGGCCGGACTAGCGGGAGCAATACGCAGTATTTT. It specifies CASSFGRTSGSNTQYF. The full variable domain, in which reference TRBV7-9 and TRBJ2-3 provide the parts outside the CDR3, is DTGVSQNPRHKITKRGQNVTFRCDPISEHNRLYWYRQTLGQGPEFLTYFQNEAQLEKSRLLSDRFSAERPKGSFSTLEIQRTEQGDSAMYLCASSFGRTSGSNTQYFGPGTRLTVL.